The 22 T cell receptor beta chains listed next were all sequenced from one sample in a study of shared clonotypes between healthy human individuals (TCRdb year 2020). Library prep was done by the immunoSEQ multiplex PCR assay. TCRdb limited this immuneACCESS table to in-frame rearrangements with V and J called. A share of clones is missing; checked studies link under half to unresolved V genes, and the rest is unexplained. The sample has about 1 million clones on record, about three quarters of them singletons. Jointly, the top ten make up about 1.5% of the sample. The sequenced material came from memory CD4+ T cells sorted from blood. The cell subset or site label corresponds to: CD45RA-negative fraction. Receptors were obtained from a young man in good health.

The chain links TRBV7-2 to TRBJ2-5, with D possibly being TRBD1 (5 bases). V dropped 1 base and J dropped 0 bases, with 9 bases sitting between them. Germline V gives CDR1 SGHTA, CDR2 FQGNSA. The CDR3 totals 15 residues. The CDR3 sequence is CASSLDGRDQETQYF. The CDR3 region has the DNA TGTGCCAGCAGCTTAGATGGCAGGGACCAAGAGACCCAGTACTTC.

V and J are TRBV6-1 and TRBJ2-7; 7 nucleotides line up with TRBD1. The V and J ends lost 6 bases and 13 bases, in that order; junction bases with no gene match: 18. The CDR3 extends over 14 amino acids. Germline CDR1 and CDR2: MNHNS and SASEGT. The CDR3 protein is CASSARQGQGTDYF. The CDR3 nucleotides are TGTGCCAGCAGCGCCCGACAGGGTCAAGGGACGGATTACTTC.

The V gene is TRBV7-9, the J gene TRBJ2-3; D not resolved. Between the trimmed V and J ends, which lost 1 base and 1 base, there was a span of 15 bases. This CDR3 contains 17 residues. The germline CDR1 and CDR2 sequences are SEHNR and FQNEAQ (reference sequence). DNA of the CDR3: TGTGCCAGCAGCTTAGATCAACCCGGACGGGGCACAGATACGCAGTATTTT. Translated, it gives CASSLDQPGRGTDTQYF. The variable domain in full, completed from reference TRBV7-9 and TRBJ2-3, reads DTGVSQNPRHKITKRGQNVTFRCDPISEHNRLYWYRQTLGQGPEFLTYFQNEAQLEKSRLLSDRFSAERPKGSFSTLEIQRTEQGDSAMYLCASSLDQPGRGTDTQYFGPGTRLTVL.

This rearrangement joins TRBV19 to TRBJ2-3; 8 bases line up with TRBD1. J lost 8 bases, V lost 7 bases, and 11 bases had no gene match. This CDR3 has 14 amino acids. Germline V CDR1 and CDR2: LNHDA, SQIVND (reference sequence). CDR3 loop: CASKNGRGHGTQYF. In nucleotides, the CDR3 is TGTGCCAGTAAAAATGGCAGGGGGCATGGTACGCAGTATTTT.

V gene TRBV28 combines with J gene TRBJ1-1; the D is unclear. The CDR3 has 16 amino acids. Per the germline V gene, CDR1 is MDHEN and CDR2 is SYDVKM. The V end was cut by 5 bases, the J end by 12 bases, with 28 bases between. Written as DNA, the CDR3 is TGTGCCAGCAGTCGCCCCGGAGTACAAGGGAAGTTTCTAACTTTCTTT. It specifies CASSRPGVQGKFLTFF.

The chain links TRBV28 to TRBJ2-7; 7 bases match TRBD1. Germline assignment: CDR1 MDHEN and CDR2 SYDVKM. With V trimmed by 6 bases and J by 1 base, 9 bases remained unmatched. CDR3 size: 15 residues. The CDR3 sequence: CASSFDRVFSYEQYF. DNA for the CDR3: TGTGCCAGCAGCTTCGACAGGGTCTTTTCCTACGAGCAGTACTTC.

The J gene is TRBJ2-7, the V gene TRBV11-2; D remains unclear. CDR3 length: 15 amino acids. Germline lookup yields CDR1 SGHAT and CDR2 FQNNGV. The ends were cut back, 4 bases at V and 5 bases at J, with 18 bases in the middle. The CDR3 DNA follows: TGTGCCAGCAGCTCGCAGCTCTCGGTACCCCACGAGCAGTACTTC. Encoded protein: CASSSQLSVPHEQYF.

This rearrangement joins TRBV6-5 to TRBJ1-6; no firm D call. V gave up 2 bases and J gave up 1 base, with 9 bases separating them. This CDR3 has 16 residues. The germline CDR1 and CDR2 sequences are MNHEY and SVGAGI. The CDR3, as DNA: TGTGCCAGCAGTTACGTGGCCGCTTCCTATAATTCACCCCTCCACTTT. It is translated as CASSYVAASYNSPLHF.

Turning to this clone: At the DNA level, this CDR3 is encoded by other sequences in the same sample as well. The gene calls are TRBV6-6 and TRBJ1-2; no clear D gene. CDR1 and CDR2 (germline): MNHNY, SVGAGI (reference sequence). Trimming pared 0 bases from V and 7 bases from J, leaving 9 bases between. The CDR3 runs 13 residues. The CDR3 loop reads CASSYSGGSGYTF. CDR3 coding DNA: TGTGCCAGCAGTTACTCGGGAGGCAGTGGCTACACCTTC.

The genes are TRBV5-1 and TRBJ2-5; 11 nucleotides align to TRBD2. Germline CDR1 SGHRS, CDR2 YFSETQ. Trimming removed 5 bases from V and 2 bases from J; junction bases left unmatched: 5. The CDR3 loop spans 15 amino acids. CDR3 sequence reads: CASSHGTSGQETQYF. CDR3 DNA: TGCGCCAGCAGTCACGGGACTAGCGGACAAGAGACCCAGTACTTC.

The chain couples TRBV6-1 to TRBJ1-5; tentatively, D is TRBD1 (5 bases). V dropped 2 bases and J dropped 7 bases, with 12 bases sitting between them. This CDR3 comprises 14 residues. Germline V gene sequence: CDR1 MNHNS, CDR2 SASEGT. DNA for the CDR3: TGTGCCAGCAGTGAAATGGGGGGGAGGCAGCCCCAGCATTTT. Translating it yields CASSEMGGRQPQHF.

In DNA form, the CDR3 reads TGTGCCAGCAGCCCACAGGTGGGAGGAGAGACCCAGTACTTC. This translates into CASSPQVGGETQYF. This rearrangement joins TRBV14 to TRBJ2-5, with a tentative D call TRBD2 (6 bases). The germline CDR1 and CDR2 sequences are SGHDN and FVKESK. V shed 4 bases and J shed 4 bases, with 13 bases lying between them. The length of the CDR3 is 14 residues.

This rearrangement joins TRBV12-1 to TRBJ2-7. TRBV12-1 is tagged as a pseudogene. This CDR3 is 13 amino acids long. The CDR3 reads CASSFAGFYEQYF. DNA of the CDR3: TGTGCCAGCAGCTTTGCTGGGTTCTACGAGCAGTACTTC.

This clone was picked up one time. The chain joins TRBV2 to TRBJ2-3; no definite D call. The ends were cut back, 7 bases at V and 5 bases at J, with 4 bases in the middle. Germline CDR1 and CDR2: SNHLY and FYNNEI. CDR3 size: 10 residues. The CDR3 bases are TGTGCCAGCATCGGAGATACGCAGTATTTT. This encodes CASIGDTQYF.

V is TRBV5-1 and J is TRBJ2-7, with TRBD1 matching 8 bases. This CDR3 has 15 amino acids. V shed 4 bases, J shed 1 base, and the junction held 7 bases outside the gene matches. The germline CDR1 and CDR2 sequences are SGHRS and YFSETQ. The CDR3 region is CASSDSRGPSYEQYF. The DNA for the CDR3 is TGCGCCAGCAGCGATAGCAGGGGGCCTTCCTACGAGCAGTACTTC.

J is TRBJ1-1 and V is TRBV28, with a possible D match to TRBD1 (5 bases). V lost 4 bases to trimming and J lost 7 bases, with 10 bases between them. This CDR3 has 12 residues. Germline V gene sequence: CDR1 MDHEN, CDR2 SYDVKM. The CDR3 bases are TGTGCCAGCAGTTCTCGACAGCGTGAAGCTTTCTTT. Its protein is CASSSRQREAFF. The full variable domain, completed using reference TRBV28 and TRBJ1-1, is DVKVTQSSRYLVKRTGEKVFLECVQDMDHENMFWYRQDPGLGLRLIYFSYDVKMKEKGDIPEGYSVSREKKERFSLILESASTNQTSMYLCASSSRQREAFFGQGTRLTVV.

The chain has TRBV18 and TRBJ2-3; no firm D call. This CDR3 spans 13 amino acids. Germline V gene sequence: CDR1 KGHSH, CDR2 LQKENI. V lost 0 bases and J lost 5, with 6 bases in between. Here the CDR3 DNA reads TGTGCCAGCTCACCACCGACCCTAGATACGCAGTATTTT. Translation: CASSPPTLDTQYF.

This clone has more than one count but fewer than ten. The chain employs TRBV30 and TRBJ1-5, with D tentatively TRBD1 (5 bases). Germline-derived CDR1 and CDR2 are GTSNPN and SVGIG (reference sequence). Trimming cost V 5 bases and J 5 bases, with 16 bases left between them. CDR3 length: 14 amino acids. The CDR3 nucleotides are TGTGCCTGGCAACTTGGGACCGTCGATCAGCCCCAGCATTTT. Translation: CAWQLGTVDQPQHF.

This clone was seen repeatedly, ten times or more. The V gene is TRBV19, the J gene TRBJ2-7; 12 bases map to TRBD2. This CDR3 contains 14 residues. J gave up 2 bases and V 6 bases, and 2 bases lay outside the gene matches. CDR1 is LNHDA, CDR2 SQIVND, per germline (reference sequence). The CDR3 bases are TGTGCCAGTAGCCTAGCGGGGGGGCCCTACGAGCAGTACTTC. This gives the protein CASSLAGGPYEQYF.

V usage is TRBV28 and J usage is TRBJ1-6; 8 bases map to TRBD1. Germline V lookup: CDR1 MDHEN, CDR2 SYDVKM. The CDR3 spans 15 residues. The junction had 6 bases not matched to a gene; V was cut back by 4 bases and J by 7 bases. The CDR3 spells CASSWGDRRNSPLHF. Written as DNA, the CDR3 is TGTGCCAGCAGTTGGGGGGACAGGAGGAATTCACCCCTCCACTTT. Using reference TRBV28 and TRBJ1-6 for the parts outside the CDR3, the full variable domain is DVKVTQSSRYLVKRTGEKVFLECVQDMDHENMFWYRQDPGLGLRLIYFSYDVKMKEKGDIPEGYSVSREKKERFSLILESASTNQTSMYLCASSWGDRRNSPLHFGNGTRLTVT.

The chain has TRBV7-2 and TRBJ2-3; D uncertain. The CDR3 contains 16 residues. V was trimmed by 2 bases and J by 1 base, leaving 13 bases between them. Germline lookup yields CDR1 SGHTA and CDR2 FQGNSA. The CDR3 nucleotides read TGTGCCAGCAGCTTAAATCCCTTAAGCGGCACAGATACGCAGTATTTT. It yields the protein CASSLNPLSGTDTQYF.

The chain recombines TRBV4-3 with TRBJ2-7; 14 bases are shared with TRBD2. V lost 1 base and J lost 3; bases outside the gene matches: 2. The CDR3 is 16 residues long. Germline V gene lookup returns CDR1 LGHNA and CDR2 YSLEER. The CDR3: CASSQGLAGGIYEQYF. In nucleotides, the CDR3 is TGCGCCAGCAGCCAAGGACTAGCGGGAGGGATCTACGAGCAGTACTTC.